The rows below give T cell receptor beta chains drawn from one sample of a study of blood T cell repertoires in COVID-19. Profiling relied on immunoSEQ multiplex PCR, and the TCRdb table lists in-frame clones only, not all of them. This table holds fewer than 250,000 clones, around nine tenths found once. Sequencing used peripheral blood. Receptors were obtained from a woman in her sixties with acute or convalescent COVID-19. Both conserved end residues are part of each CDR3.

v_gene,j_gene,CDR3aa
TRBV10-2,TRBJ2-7,CASSSSGYEQYF
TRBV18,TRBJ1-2,CASSPNTFNYGYTF
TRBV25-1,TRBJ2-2,CASSDGDMLGRDTGELFF
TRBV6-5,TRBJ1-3,CAIDRGRTFGNTIYF
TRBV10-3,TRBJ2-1,CAISESVGGSGDEQFF
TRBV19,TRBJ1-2,CASSRRDNYGYTF
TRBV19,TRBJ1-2,CASSITGTGGSGYTF
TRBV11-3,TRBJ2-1,CASSLAGTSGNEQFF
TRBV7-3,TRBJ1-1,CASSLNQNTEAFF
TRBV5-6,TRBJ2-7,CASRKPGQGAREQYF
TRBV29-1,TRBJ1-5,CSVAESGERNQPQHF
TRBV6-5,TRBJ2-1,CASTHSGGNYNEQFF
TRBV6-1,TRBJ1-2,CASSTGQVGGYTF
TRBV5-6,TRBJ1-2,CASSLEQGHYGYTF
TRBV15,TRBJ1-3,CATSKRALQGSGNTIYF
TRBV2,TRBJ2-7,CASNQGSSYEQYF
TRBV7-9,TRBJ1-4,CASSSRTGSNEKLFF
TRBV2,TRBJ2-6,CASTVPGTGRSGANVLTF
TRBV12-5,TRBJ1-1,CASGLVRGGRVMNTEAFF
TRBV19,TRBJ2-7,CASSIQSGVSSYEQYF
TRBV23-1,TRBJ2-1,CASSQTAGRGVTGYNEQFF
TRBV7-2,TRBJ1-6,CASRGFRGYSPLHF
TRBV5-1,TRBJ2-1,CASSLESTGAREQFF
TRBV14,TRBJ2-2,CASSQVLLAGDTGELFF
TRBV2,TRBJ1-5,CASSATRGNQPQHF
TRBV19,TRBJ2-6,CASSQPRGPGANVLTF
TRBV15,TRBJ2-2,CATSKKQGWDTGELFF
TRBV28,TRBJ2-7,CASTSGTAPYEQYF
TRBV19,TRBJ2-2,CAGQAVGTGELFF
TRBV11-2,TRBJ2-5,CASSWRGGRETQYF
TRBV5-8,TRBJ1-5,CASGTGETYSNQPQHF
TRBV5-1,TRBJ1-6,CASSTGGAASPLHF
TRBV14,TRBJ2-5,CASSHTREGSETQYF
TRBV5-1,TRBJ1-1,CASTRGANTEAFF
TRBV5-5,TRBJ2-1,CASSWGLAGGTEQFF
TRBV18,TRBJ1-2,CASSPTDRSSLYGYTF
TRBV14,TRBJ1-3,CASSSWTGFFSSGNTIYF
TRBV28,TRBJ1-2,CASSTRDRRYYGYTF
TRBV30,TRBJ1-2,CAWREIQGYGYTF
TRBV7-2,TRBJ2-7,CASSIHSGTSGSTPYEQYF
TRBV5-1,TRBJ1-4,CASRMGPTTNEKLFF
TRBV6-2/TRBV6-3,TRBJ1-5,CASSYSSAGLQPQHF
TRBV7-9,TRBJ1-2,CASSRTVLNYGYTF
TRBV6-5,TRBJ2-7,CASSPGTGGFEQYF
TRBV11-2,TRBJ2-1,CASSALQGTYNEQFF
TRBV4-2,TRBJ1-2,CASTGIEGGYTF
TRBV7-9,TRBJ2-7,CASSPSGRYSYEQYF
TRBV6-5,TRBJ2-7,CASGQSSVYEQYF
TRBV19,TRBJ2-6,CASSPRTSQNGANVLTF
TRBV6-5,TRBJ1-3,CASSSGGGTGNTIYF
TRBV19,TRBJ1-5,CASSRQNSNQPQHF
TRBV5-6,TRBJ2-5,CASSLLQGQETQYF
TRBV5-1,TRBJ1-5,CASSPSERDQPQHF
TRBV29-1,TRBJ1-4,CSVHMDEKLFF
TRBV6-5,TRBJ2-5,CASSRQGVQETQYF